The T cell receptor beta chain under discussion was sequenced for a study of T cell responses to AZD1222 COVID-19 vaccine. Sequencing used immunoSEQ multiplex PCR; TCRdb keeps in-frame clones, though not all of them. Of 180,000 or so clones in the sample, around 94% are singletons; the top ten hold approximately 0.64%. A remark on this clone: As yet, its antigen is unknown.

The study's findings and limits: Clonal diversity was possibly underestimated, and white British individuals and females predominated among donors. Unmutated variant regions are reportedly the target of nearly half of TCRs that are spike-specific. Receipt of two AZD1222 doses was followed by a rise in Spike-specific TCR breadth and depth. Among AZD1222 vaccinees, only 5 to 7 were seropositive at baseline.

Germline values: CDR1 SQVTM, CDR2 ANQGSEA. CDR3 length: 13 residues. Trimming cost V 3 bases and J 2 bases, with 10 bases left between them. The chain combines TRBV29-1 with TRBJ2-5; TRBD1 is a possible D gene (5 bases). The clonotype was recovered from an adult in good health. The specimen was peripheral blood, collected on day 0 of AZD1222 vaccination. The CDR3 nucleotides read TGCAGCGTTGATCAGGGTATTCAAGAGACCCAGTACTTC. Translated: CSVDQGIQETQYF.